The TCR beta chain described here comes from a study of shared clonotypes between healthy human individuals. The wider study: The cohort had a couple of women and a few men, ages 18 to 49. Broader study findings: Naive subsets usually exceeded memory subsets in estimated richness.

Terminally differentiated effector memory CD45RA+ cells were excluded by CCR7 positive selection of CD45RO-negative cells. In the case of this clone: Its antigen remains unidentified.

Germline V gene sequence: CDR1 SGDLS, CDR2 YYNGEE. The CDR3 runs to 16 residues. The junction had 8 bases not matched to a gene; V was cut back by 1 base and J by 5 bases. Deep-level running was used for the assay. Sorted-subset replicate PCRs used 150 to 250 ng of genomic DNA. This amount corresponded to 30,000 to 35,000 T cell genomes. Sequencing used immunoSEQ multiplex PCR; TCRdb keeps in-frame clones, though not all of them. The sample records about 2,100,000 clones, 85% to 95% being singletons. Sequences were obtained from naive CD8+ T cells from PBMCs. The V call is TRBV9, the J call TRBJ2-3, with TRBD2 matching 9 bases. The clonotype comes from a man aged 18 to 35 in good health. Some clones in this sample may be carry-over from other donors' samples. CDR3 loop: CASSVIAGEGEDTQYF. CDR3 nucleotides: TGTGCCAGCAGCGTAATAGCGGGAGAGGGTGAAGATACGCAGTATTTT.